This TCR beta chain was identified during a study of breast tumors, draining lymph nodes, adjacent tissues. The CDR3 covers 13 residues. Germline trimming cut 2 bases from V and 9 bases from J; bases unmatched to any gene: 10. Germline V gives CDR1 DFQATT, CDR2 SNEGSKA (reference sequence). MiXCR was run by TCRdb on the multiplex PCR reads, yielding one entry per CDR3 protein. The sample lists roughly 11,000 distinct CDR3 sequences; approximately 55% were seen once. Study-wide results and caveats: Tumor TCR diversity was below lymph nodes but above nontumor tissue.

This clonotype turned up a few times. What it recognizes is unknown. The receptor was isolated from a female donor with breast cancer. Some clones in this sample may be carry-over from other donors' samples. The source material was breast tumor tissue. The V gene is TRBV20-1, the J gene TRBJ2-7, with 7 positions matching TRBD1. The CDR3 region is CSARRPRGWAQYF. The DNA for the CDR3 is TGCAGTGCTAGAAGGCCCAGGGGGTGGGCGCAGTACTTC.